This T cell receptor (beta chain) was captured by sequencing in a study of shared clonotypes between healthy human individuals. Comment on this clone: Its antigen is not known.

The data were produced by immunoSEQ multiplex PCR, yet TCRdb's version contains in-frame clones alone and is incomplete. The table lists a few million clones, 93% of them singletons. Germline assignment: CDR1 WNHNN and CDR2 SYGVQD (reference sequence). The CDR3 has 19 residues. Germline trimming cut 8 bases from V and 4 bases from J; bases unmatched to any gene: 19. Study-wide results and caveats: Richness estimates generally favored naive over memory subsets.

In the naive CD8 group, cells lacked CD45RO and were positively selected for CCR7, so terminally differentiated effector memory CD45RA+ cells were left out. The sample comprised naive CD8+ T cells from PBMCs. The V and J genes are TRBV10-1 and TRBJ2-6; 8 bases line up with TRBD2. The clonotype was recovered from a man aged 18 to 30 in good health. Some clones in this sample may be carry-over from other donors' samples. CDR3 sequence reads: CASGRPDGRAMAGANVLTF. The CDR3 coding sequence is TGCGCCAGCGGGCGGCCGGACGGGAGGGCCATGGCGGGGGCCAACGTCCTGACTTTC.